This T cell receptor (beta chain) was sequenced in a study of blood T cell repertoires in COVID-19. In the study overall: There were acute and convalescent COVID-19 samples, and they came from the United States, Italy and Spain. Sample material is recorded as cDNA or gDNA derived from T cells, B-cell-depleted T cells, or PBMCs.

How the authors handled the data: The assay estimated nucleated cells by amplifying reference gene primers. Profiled with immunoSEQ multiplex PCR; TCRdb holds only in-frame clones, not every one. The V and J calls and the clone size are those of that table, but D and trimming were determined from the DNA. The sample holds around 45,000 clones, approximately 79% seen once. Looked up from germline, CDR1 is SGHTA and CDR2 is FQGNSA. The V gene end was trimmed by 0 bases and the J gene end by 7 bases; junction bases not matched to a gene: 1. The CDR3 spans 15 residues. J is TRBJ2-2 and V is TRBV7-2; 11 nucleotides line up with TRBD2. The source of this sequence is a woman of 80 years or more with acute or convalescent COVID-19. Sequencing input: peripheral blood. CDR3 sequence reads: CASSLAGLADGELFF. In DNA form, the CDR3 reads TGTGCCAGCAGCTTAGCGGGACTAGCGGACGGGGAGCTGTTTTTT. The whole variable domain, filled in from reference TRBV7-2 and TRBJ2-2, reads GAGVSQSPSNKVTEKGKDVELRCDPISGHTALYWYRQSLGQGLEFLIYFQGNSAPDKSGLPSDRFSAERTGGSVSTLTIQRTQQEDSAVYLCASSLAGLADGELFFGEGSRLTVL.